This TCR beta chain was observed in a study of T cell repertoires in cytomegalovirus infection. This clonotype was found a few times. V dropped 4 bases and J dropped 0 bases, with 13 bases sitting between them. In germline, CDR1 is SGHDT, CDR2 YYEEEE. CDR3 size: 15 residues. MiXCR, run by TCRdb on the reads, gives a single entry per CDR3 protein. The sample records a few hundred thousand distinct CDR3 sequences, approximately 9.5% being singletons. Input material: PBMCs. This receptor was obtained from a human donor in good health (CMV status not recorded). Some clones in this sample may be carry-over from other donors' samples. V and J are TRBV5-6 and TRBJ1-2; a weak D match, TRBD1 (6 bases). The CDR3 DNA reads TGTGCCAGCAGCCTCCTCAGGGGACCTAACTATGGCTACACCTTC. It specifies CASSLLRGPNYGYTF. Variable domain in full (rest from reference TRBV5-6 and TRBJ1-2): DAGVTQSPTHLIKTRGQQVTLRCSPKSGHDTVSWYQQALGQGPQFIFQYYEEEERQRGNFPDRFSGHQFPNYSSELNVNALLLGDSALYLCASSLLRGPNYGYTFGSGTRLTVV.